This T cell receptor beta chain is from a study of Graves' ophthalmopathy and Graves' hyperthyroidism. Study details: The blood sample was drawn at first diagnosis and before any treatment.

The TCR beta CDR3 regions underwent amplification from RNA transcripts. Second-round multiplex PCR followed a first-round RT-PCR using HTBI primers. TCRdb fed the multiplex PCR reads into MiXCR, producing one record per CDR3 protein. This table holds approximately 700,000 distinct CDR3 sequences, roughly 41% found once. There are 11 residues in the CDR3. Trimming stripped 4 bases from V and 8 bases from J, with 5 bases between. Germline CDR1 is LNHDA and CDR2 is SQIVND (reference sequence). The authors diagnosed from clinical symptoms, serum thyroxine, TRAb, thyroid ultrasound and orbital computed tomography. The sample holds many counts of this clonotype.

The sequencing sample was made of peripheral blood. The chain has TRBV19 and TRBJ1-4; D unclear. The origin of this receptor is an adult man with Graves' ophthalmopathy. The CDR3 sequence: CASSTQEKLFF. The CDR3 region has the DNA TGTGCCAGTAGTACACAAGAAAAACTGTTTTTT.